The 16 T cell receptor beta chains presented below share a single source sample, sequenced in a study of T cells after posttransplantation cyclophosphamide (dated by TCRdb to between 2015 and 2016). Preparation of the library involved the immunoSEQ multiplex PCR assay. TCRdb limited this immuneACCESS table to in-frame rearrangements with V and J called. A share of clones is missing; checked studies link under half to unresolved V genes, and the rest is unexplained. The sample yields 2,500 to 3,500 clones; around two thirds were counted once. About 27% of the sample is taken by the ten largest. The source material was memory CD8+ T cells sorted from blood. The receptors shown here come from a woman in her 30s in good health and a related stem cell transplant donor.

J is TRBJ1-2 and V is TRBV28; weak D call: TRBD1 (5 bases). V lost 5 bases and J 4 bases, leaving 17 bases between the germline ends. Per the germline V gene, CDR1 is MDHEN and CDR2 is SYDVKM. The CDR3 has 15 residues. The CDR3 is CASSPGDRESYGYTF. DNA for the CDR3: TGTGCCAGCAGTCCCGGTGACAGAGAAAGCTATGGCTACACCTTC.

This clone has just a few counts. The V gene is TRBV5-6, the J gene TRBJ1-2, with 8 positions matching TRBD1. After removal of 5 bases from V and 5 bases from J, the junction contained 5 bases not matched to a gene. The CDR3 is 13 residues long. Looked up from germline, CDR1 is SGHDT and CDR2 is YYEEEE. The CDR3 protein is CASSSGQVYGYTF. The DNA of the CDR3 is TGTGCCAGCAGTTCGGGACAGGTGTATGGCTACACCTTC. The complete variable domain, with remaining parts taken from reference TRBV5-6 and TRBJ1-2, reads DAGVTQSPTHLIKTRGQQVTLRCSPKSGHDTVSWYQQALGQGPQFIFQYYEEEERQRGNFPDRFSGHQFPNYSSELNVNALLLGDSALYLCASSSGQVYGYTFGSGTRLTVV.

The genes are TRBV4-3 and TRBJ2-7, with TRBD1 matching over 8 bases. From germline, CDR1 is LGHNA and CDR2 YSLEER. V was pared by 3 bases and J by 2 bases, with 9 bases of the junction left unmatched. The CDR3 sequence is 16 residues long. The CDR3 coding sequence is TGCGCCAGCAGCCAGTCCGCGACAGGGGAAACCTACGAGCAGTACTTC. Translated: CASSQSATGETYEQYF.

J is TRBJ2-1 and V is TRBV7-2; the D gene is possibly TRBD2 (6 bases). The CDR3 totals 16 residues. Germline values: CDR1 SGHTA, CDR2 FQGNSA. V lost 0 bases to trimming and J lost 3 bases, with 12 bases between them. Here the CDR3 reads CASSLAKAGRYNEQFF. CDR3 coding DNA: TGTGCCAGCAGCTTAGCGAAGGCGGGGCGCTACAATGAGCAGTTCTTC.

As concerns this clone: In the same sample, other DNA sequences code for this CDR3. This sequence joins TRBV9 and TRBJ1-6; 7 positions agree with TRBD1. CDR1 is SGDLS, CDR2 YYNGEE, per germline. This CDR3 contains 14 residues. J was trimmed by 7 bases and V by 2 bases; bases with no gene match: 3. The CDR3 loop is CASSVKGANSPLHF. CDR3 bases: TGTGCCAGCAGCGTCAAGGGGGCCAATTCACCCCTCCACTTT.

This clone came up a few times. CDR3 region: CASSYRGGTANEKLFF. The CDR3 nucleotides are TGTGCCAGCAGCTACAGGGGAGGTACAGCTAATGAAAAACTGTTTTTT. The gene calls are TRBV11-1 and TRBJ1-4; 7 nucleotides match TRBD1. The ends lost 4 bases at V and 3 bases at J; junction bases unmatched: 8. The CDR3 has 16 residues. Germline CDR1 is SGHAT and CDR2 is FQDESV (reference sequence). The full variable domain, rest sourced from reference TRBV11-1 and TRBJ1-4, is EAEVAQSPRYKITEKSQAVAFWCDPISGHATLYWYRQILGQGPELLVQFQDESVVDDSQLPKDRFSAERLKGVDSTLKIQPAELGDSAMYLCASSYRGGTANEKLFFGSGTQLSVL.

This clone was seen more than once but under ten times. This chain's CDR3 is CASSQGRGDQETQYF. Here the CDR3 DNA reads TGTGCCAGCAGCCAAGGGAGGGGTGACCAAGAGACCCAGTACTTC. J is TRBJ2-5 and V is TRBV4-2, with a possible D match to TRBD2 (6 bases). CDR1 is LGHNA, CDR2 YNFKEQ, per germline. The CDR3 is 15 amino acids. V was shortened by 1 base and J by 0 bases, with 9 bases between the two germline ends.

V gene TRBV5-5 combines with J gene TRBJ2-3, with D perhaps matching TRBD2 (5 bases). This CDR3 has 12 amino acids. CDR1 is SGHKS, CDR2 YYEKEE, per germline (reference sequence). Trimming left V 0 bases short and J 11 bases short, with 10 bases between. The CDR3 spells CASSLEGLGQYF. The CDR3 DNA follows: TGTGCCAGCAGCTTGGAAGGACTGGGGCAGTATTTT.

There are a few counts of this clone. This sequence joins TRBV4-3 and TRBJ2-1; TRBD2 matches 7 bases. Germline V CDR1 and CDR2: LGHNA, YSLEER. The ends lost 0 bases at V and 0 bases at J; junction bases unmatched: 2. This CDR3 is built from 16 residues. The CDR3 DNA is TGCGCCAGCAGCCAAGAGGGGGGGGGCTCCTACAATGAGCAGTTCTTC. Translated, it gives CASSQEGGGSYNEQFF.

CDR3 in DNA: TGCGCCAGCAGCCACAGCGGGACAGGGGAAACCTACGAGCAGTACTTC. It specifies CASSHSGTGETYEQYF. This sequence joins TRBV4-3 and TRBJ2-7, with TRBD1 identical over 10 bases. With 3 bases clipped from V and 2 bases from J, the junction kept 7 bases outside the gene matches. Per the germline V gene, CDR1 is LGHNA and CDR2 is YSLEER. CDR3 length equals 16 residues.

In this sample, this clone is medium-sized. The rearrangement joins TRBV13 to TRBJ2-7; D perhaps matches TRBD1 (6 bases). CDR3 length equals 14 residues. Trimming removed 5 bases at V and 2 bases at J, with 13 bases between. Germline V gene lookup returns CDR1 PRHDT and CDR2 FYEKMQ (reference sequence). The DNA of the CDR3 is TGTGCCAGCAGCCTCGACAGGTCCACCTACGAGCAGTACTTC. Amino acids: CASSLDRSTYEQYF.

DNA of the CDR3: TGTGCCAGTAGTATAGGTTTAACCGGGGAGCTGTTTTTT. This gives the protein CASSIGLTGELFF. The chain employs TRBV19 and TRBJ2-2; D not certain. V was pared by 1 base and J by 5 bases, with 5 bases between. This CDR3 is 13 amino acids long. Per the germline V gene, CDR1 is LNHDA and CDR2 is SQIVND (reference sequence).

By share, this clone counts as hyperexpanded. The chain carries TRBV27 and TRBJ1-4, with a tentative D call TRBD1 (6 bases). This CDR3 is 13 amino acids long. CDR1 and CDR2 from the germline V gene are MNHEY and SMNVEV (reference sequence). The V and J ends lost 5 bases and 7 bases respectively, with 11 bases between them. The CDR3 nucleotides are TGTGCCAGCAGTCTACAGGGTCGTGAAAAACTGTTTTTT. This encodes CASSLQGREKLFF. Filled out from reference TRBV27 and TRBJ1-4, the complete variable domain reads EAQVTQNPRYLITVTGKKLTVTCSQNMNHEYMSWYRQDPGLGLRQIYYSMNVEVTDKGDVPEGYKVSRKEKRNFPLILESPSPNQTSLYFCASSLQGREKLFFGSGTQLSVL.

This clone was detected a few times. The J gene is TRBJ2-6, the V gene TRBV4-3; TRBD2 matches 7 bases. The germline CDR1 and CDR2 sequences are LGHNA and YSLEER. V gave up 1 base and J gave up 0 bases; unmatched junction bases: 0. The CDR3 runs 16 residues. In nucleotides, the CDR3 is TGCGCCAGCAGCCAAGGCGGGGGCTCTGGGGCCAACGTCCTGACTTTC. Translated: CASSQGGGSGANVLTF.

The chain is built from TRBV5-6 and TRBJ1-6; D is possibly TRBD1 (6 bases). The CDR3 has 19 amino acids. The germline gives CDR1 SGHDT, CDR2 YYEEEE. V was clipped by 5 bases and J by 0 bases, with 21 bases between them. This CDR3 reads CASSGGVAAFSSYNSPLHF. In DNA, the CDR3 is TGTGCCAGCAGTGGGGGCGTCGCAGCCTTCAGCTCCTATAATTCACCCCTCCACTTT.

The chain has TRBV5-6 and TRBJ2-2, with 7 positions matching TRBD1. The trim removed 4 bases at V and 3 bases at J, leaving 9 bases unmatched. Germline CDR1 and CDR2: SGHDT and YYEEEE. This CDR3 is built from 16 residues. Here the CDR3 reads CASSADRDTHTGELFF. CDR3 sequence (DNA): TGTGCCAGCAGCGCCGACAGGGACACGCACACCGGGGAGCTGTTTTTT.